This passage covers 30 T cell receptor beta chains from one sample sequenced in a study of graft-versus-host responses after intestinal transplantation. No antigen has been identified for these receptors. The data were produced by immunoSEQ multiplex PCR, yet TCRdb's version contains in-frame clones alone and is incomplete. The sample comprises some 35,000 clones, approximately 94% of which are singletons, and 0.22% rests with the top ten. Here the sequenced sample was unstimulated CD4+ T cells sorted from spleen or lymph node cells, taken before transplant. The source of these receptors is a human donor who was the organ donor for an intestinal transplant.

The chain links TRBV18 to TRBJ1-1; no clear D gene. From germline, CDR1 is KGHSH and CDR2 LQKENI. V gave up 3 bases and J gave up 5 bases, with 10 bases separating them. The CDR3 spans 13 residues. CDR3 sequence (DNA): TGTGCCAGCTCACCGGTAAGGGAGACTGAAGCTTTCTTT. It yields the protein CASSPVRETEAFF.

The chain is built from TRBV7-9 and TRBJ1-2; D is possibly TRBD1 (5 bases). V was shortened by 6 bases and J by 4 bases, with 18 bases between the two germline ends. CDR3 length: 15 amino acids. Germline CDR1 reads SEHNR; CDR2 reads FQNEAQ (reference sequence). The CDR3 protein is CASRDGAKPGYGYTF. DNA of the CDR3: TGTGCCAGCAGGGACGGGGCCAAACCTGGCTATGGCTACACCTTC.

This clone is a singleton in its sample. This sequence joins TRBV18 and TRBJ1-3; D gene unclear. V lost 5 bases and J lost 3, with 17 bases in between. The CDR3 runs 16 residues. Per the germline V gene, CDR1 is KGHSH and CDR2 is LQKENI. The CDR3 coding sequence is TGTGCCAGCTCAGCAACCACCCCACAGAGTGGAAACACCATATATTTT. This gives the protein CASSATTPQSGNTIYF. The full variable domain, with the rest looked up from reference TRBV18 and TRBJ1-3, is NAGVMQNPRHLVRRRGQEARLRCSPMKGHSHVYWYRQLPEEGLKFMVYLQKENIIDESGMPKERFSAEFPKEGPSILRIQQVVRGDSAAYFCASSATTPQSGNTIYFGEGSWLTVV.

This chain joins TRBV4-1 and TRBJ1-3; D is undetermined. CDR3 size: 14 residues. Per germline, CDR1 MGHRA and CDR2 YSYEKL. V lost 2 bases and J lost 0, with 5 bases in between. CDR3 loop: CASSQSDSGNTIYF. The DNA of the CDR3 is TGCGCCAGCAGCCAAAGTGACTCTGGAAACACCATATATTTT.

The chain has TRBV2 and TRBJ2-3, with TRBD2 matching over 10 bases. Trimming removed 5 bases from V and 8 bases from J; junction bases left unmatched: 7. This CDR3 region has 14 residues. The V gene's germline CDR1 is SNHLY and CDR2 FYNNEI. DNA of the CDR3: TGTGCCAGCAGTACAGAGAGCGGGGGGGCTACGCAGTATTTT. It yields the protein CASSTESGGATQYF.

The chain has TRBV6-1 and TRBJ2-7; the D gene is possibly TRBD1 (5 bases). The germline CDR1 and CDR2 sequences are MNHNS and SASEGT. The CDR3 covers 13 residues. V shed 9 bases and J shed 1 base, with 13 bases lying between them. The CDR3 is CASQETASYEQYF. The CDR3, as DNA: TGTGCCAGTCAGGAGACAGCTTCCTACGAGCAGTACTTC.

V and J are TRBV18 and TRBJ2-1, with TRBD1 matching over 9 bases. The CDR3 contains 17 residues. V shed 4 bases, J shed 8 bases, and the junction held 15 bases outside the gene matches. CDR1 is KGHSH, CDR2 LQKENI, per germline. The CDR3 is CASSHVGQGTKYDEQFF. The CDR3 DNA is TGTGCCAGCTCACACGTCGGACAGGGGACGAAGTACGATGAGCAGTTCTTC.

The gene calls are TRBV27 and TRBJ2-5; TRBD1 matches 9 bases. Germline lookup yields CDR1 MNHEY and CDR2 SMNVEV (reference sequence). The CDR3 has 15 amino acids. The V segment lost 6 bases and the J segment 4 bases; nucleotides outside the gene matches: 9. The CDR3 loop is CASRFTGGLGETQYF. The CDR3, as DNA: TGTGCCAGCAGATTCACAGGGGGCCTAGGAGAGACCCAGTACTTC.

The chain links TRBV7-9 to TRBJ2-2; D gene ambiguous. Trimming took 0 bases from V and 6 from J, leaving 5 bases between them. Germline V gene data show CDR1 as SEHNR and CDR2 as FQNEAQ (reference sequence). There are 13 residues in the CDR3. The CDR3 region is CASSLANPGELFF. DNA for the CDR3: TGTGCCAGCAGCTTAGCCAATCCCGGGGAGCTGTTTTTT.

This clone is a singleton in its sample. The rearrangement uses TRBV28 and TRBJ2-1, with 10 bases lining up with TRBD2. The V gene end was trimmed by 5 bases and the J gene end by 5 bases; junction bases not matched to a gene: 9. The CDR3 totals 16 residues. Per the germline V gene, CDR1 is MDHEN and CDR2 is SYDVKM. This chain's CDR3 is CASSDLGLAANNEQFF. The CDR3, as DNA: TGTGCCAGCAGTGACCTCGGACTAGCGGCAAACAATGAGCAGTTCTTC.

The rearrangement joins TRBV30 to TRBJ2-2; D unresolved. The germline CDR1 and CDR2 sequences are GTSNPN and SVGIG (reference sequence). Trimming cost V 4 bases and J 4 bases, with 16 bases left between them. There are 15 residues in the CDR3. CDR3 region: CAWTQLGSGTGELFF. DNA of the CDR3: TGTGCCTGGACCCAATTGGGATCGGGCACCGGGGAGCTGTTTTTT.

V usage is TRBV10-3 and J usage is TRBJ2-7; D may match TRBD1 or TRBD2 (5 bases each). This CDR3 contains 14 residues. V lost 1 base and J 2 bases, leaving 9 bases between the germline ends. From germline, CDR1 is ENHRY and CDR2 SYGVKD. In nucleotides, the CDR3 is TGTGCCATCAGTGAGTGGGACGGCGCCTACGAGCAGTACTTC. This gives the protein CAISEWDGAYEQYF.

This clone was picked up one time. This chain links TRBV6-5 with TRBJ1-2, with a possible D match to TRBD1 (5 bases). This CDR3 has 12 amino acids. Germline-derived CDR1 and CDR2 are MNHEY and SVGAGI. Between the trimmed V and J ends, which lost 9 bases and 5 bases, there was a span of 13 bases. This chain's CDR3 is CASAPGRYGYTF. As DNA, the CDR3 is TGTGCCAGTGCACCGGGACGGTATGGCTACACCTTC.

The J gene is TRBJ2-1, the V gene TRBV5-1, with D unclear. The germline V gene encodes CDR1 SGHRS and CDR2 YFSETQ. The CDR3 sequence is 12 residues long. Trimming removed 6 bases at V and 9 bases at J, with 13 bases between. The CDR3 spells CASTNRFGEQFF. The CDR3 coding sequence is TGCGCCAGCACAAATCGGTTCGGTGAGCAGTTCTTC.

V gene TRBV11-2 combines with J gene TRBJ2-7; no clear D gene. The length of the CDR3 is 11 residues. The germline CDR1 and CDR2 sequences are SGHAT and FQNNGV. V was shortened by 10 bases and J by 3 bases, with 10 bases between the two germline ends. The chain's CDR3 is CATRIGYEQYF. CDR3 bases: TGTGCCACCAGGATCGGCTACGAGCAGTACTTC.

This chain uses TRBV18 with TRBJ1-5, with D possibly matching TRBD1 (6 bases). This CDR3 has 14 residues. In germline, CDR1 is KGHSH, CDR2 LQKENI. V was pared by 5 bases and J by 0 bases, with 8 bases between. The CDR3 nucleotides read TGTGCCAGCTCAGGACAGTATAGCAATCAGCCCCAGCATTTT. Its protein product is CASSGQYSNQPQHF.

The rearrangement links TRBV30 to TRBJ1-6; TRBD1 agrees at 8 bases. The CDR3 has 15 amino acids. V lost 3 bases to trimming and J lost 7 bases; unmatched junction nucleotides: 8. From germline, CDR1 is GTSNPN and CDR2 SVGIG (reference sequence). The CDR3 nucleotides are TGTGCCTGGAGAGCAGGGGGCGCGTGGAATTCACCCCTCCACTTT. Its protein product is CAWRAGGAWNSPLHF.

The chain combines TRBV5-1 with TRBJ1-5, with D possibly being TRBD1 (6 bases). The CDR3 has 15 residues. The ends were cut back, 2 bases at V and 0 bases at J, with 9 bases in the middle. The germline gives CDR1 SGHRS, CDR2 YFSETQ. CDR3 nucleotides: TGCGCCAGCAGCTTACAGGGTTATAGCAATCAGCCCCAGCATTTT. This sequence encodes CASSLQGYSNQPQHF.

The chain recombines TRBV6-1 with TRBJ2-5; D remains unclear. This CDR3 region has 11 residues. Trimming stripped 5 bases from V and 2 bases from J, with 3 bases between. Germline CDR1 is MNHNS and CDR2 is SASEGT. The CDR3, as DNA: TGTGCCAGCAGTAAACAAGAGACCCAGTACTTC. Its translation: CASSKQETQYF.

This clone has just a few counts. The chain uses TRBV6-6 and TRBJ1-4; tentatively, D is TRBD1 (6 bases). CDR1 is MNHNY and CDR2 is SVGAGI in the germline V gene (reference sequence). The CDR3 contains 14 residues. V lost 0 bases and J 6 bases, leaving 8 bases between the germline ends. This CDR3 reads CASSYSRGDEKLFF. The CDR3 nucleotides are TGTGCCAGCAGTTACTCCAGGGGCGATGAAAAACTGTTTTTT.

The J gene is TRBJ1-6, the V gene TRBV14; D unclear. The germline V and J ends were trimmed by 4 bases and 10 bases, with 17 bases remaining between them. The CDR3 contains 15 residues. Germline-derived CDR1 and CDR2 are SGHDN and FVKESK. CDR3 sequence (DNA): TGTGCCAGCAGCCGATACGGGGTCTCGGGATCACCCCTCCACTTT. Translated, it gives CASSRYGVSGSPLHF.

The V and J genes are TRBV7-3 and TRBJ2-1; D is perhaps TRBD2 (6 bases). The CDR3 is 16 residues long. Germline-derived CDR1 and CDR2 are SGHTA and FQGTGA. V was pared by 0 bases and J by 3 bases, with 12 bases between. The CDR3: CASSLTGGVIYNEQFF. CDR3 sequence (DNA): TGTGCCAGCAGCTTAACAGGCGGGGTGATCTACAATGAGCAGTTCTTC.

V usage is TRBV5-1 and J usage is TRBJ1-1, with 7 bases aligning to TRBD1. The J segment lost 0 bases and the V segment lost 0 bases, leaving 11 bases of the junction unmatched. Germline assignment: CDR1 SGHRS and CDR2 YFSETQ. The CDR3 totals 18 residues. The chain's CDR3 is CASSLARDSRNMNTEAFF. The DNA for the CDR3 is TGCGCCAGCAGCTTGGCCCGGGACAGCAGGAACATGAACACTGAAGCTTTCTTT.

This chain uses TRBV4-1 with TRBJ2-7, with 8 bases that match TRBD2. CDR1 is MGHRA, CDR2 YSYEKL, per germline. The CDR3 spans 17 residues. The V and J ends lost 1 base and 0 bases, in that order; junction bases with no gene match: 8. CDR3 DNA: TGCGCCAGCAGCCAAGTCGGGGGGGCCGTTAGCTCCTACGAGCAGTACTTC. Translated, it gives CASSQVGGAVSSYEQYF.

The chain employs TRBV28 and TRBJ2-5; maybe TRBD1 (6 bases). The last part of the DNA fits TRBJ2-7 better; the J call may be wrong. In germline, CDR1 is MDHEN, CDR2 SYDVKM. This CDR3 is 13 amino acids long. The CDR3 protein is CASSAGTFYEQYF. The CDR3 DNA sequence: TGTGCCAGCAGTGCCGGGACATTCTACGAGCAGTACTTC.

The chain uses TRBV4-3 and TRBJ2-3; D is undetermined. This CDR3 has 14 amino acids. The V gene's germline CDR1 is LGHNA and CDR2 YSLEER. The V gene lost 0 bases and the J gene lost 2 bases, with 6 bases spanning the gap. The CDR3 here is CASSQDFHTDTQYF. The CDR3 nucleotides are TGCGCCAGCAGCCAAGATTTTCACACAGATACGCAGTATTTT.

This chain connects TRBV4-1 to TRBJ2-7, with 13 bases fitting TRBD2. The ends lost 0 bases at V and 3 bases at J; junction bases unmatched: 8. Germline V gene lookup returns CDR1 MGHRA and CDR2 YSYEKL. The CDR3 is made up of 18 amino acids. For the CDR3, the DNA is TGCGCCAGCAGCCAAGAGGCTGGACTAGCGGGGGTCTTCTACGAGCAGTACTTC. As protein: CASSQEAGLAGVFYEQYF.

The J gene is TRBJ2-5, the V gene TRBV4-1; 12 bases fit TRBD2. The length of the CDR3 is 16 residues. CDR1 MGHRA and CDR2 YSYEKL come from the germline V gene. Unmatched junction bases numbered 2, after V lost 1 base and J lost 2 bases. DNA for the CDR3: TGCGCCAGCAGCCAAGCCCTAGCGGGGGGGCAAGAGACCCAGTACTTC. Residues: CASSQALAGGQETQYF.

The chain recombines TRBV4-1 with TRBJ2-5; D possibly uses TRBD1 or TRBD2 (5 bases each). V was cut by 0 bases and J by 1 base, with 18 bases left in between. CDR1 and CDR2 (germline): MGHRA, YSYEKL. The CDR3 spans 18 residues. The CDR3: CASSQDSNGGSFQETQYF. The CDR3 coding sequence is TGCGCCAGCAGCCAAGATAGTAATGGGGGTTCGTTCCAAGAGACCCAGTACTTC.

This CDR3 is CASSGGQSSYNSPLHF. In DNA, the CDR3 is TGTGCCAGCAGCGGAGGACAGAGCTCCTATAATTCACCCCTCCACTTT. The V call is TRBV9, the J call TRBJ1-6, with D perhaps TRBD1 (6 bases). Germline V gene lookup returns CDR1 SGDLS and CDR2 YYNGEE. The CDR3 extends over 16 amino acids. With 3 bases removed from V and 0 bases from J, the gap between germline ends came to 10 bases.